The rows below give T cell receptor beta chains drawn from one sample of a study of shared clonotypes between healthy human individuals. TCRdb keeps only in-frame clones here, not all; method: immunoSEQ multiplex PCR. Found here are about 2.2 million clones, over 85% of them singletons; the top ten hold about 1.7%. The sequenced sample consisted of naive CD8+ T cells from PBMCs. These receptors all stem from a young man in good health. Some clones in this sample may be carry-over from other donors' samples. CDR3s include the opening cysteine and the closing phenylalanine or tryptophan. D genes are given only for firm matches. Only some rows state a clone size, as once, few, many or a class for expanded clones.

v_gene: TRBV4-1; j_gene: TRBJ1-1; d_gene: -; abundance: -; CDR3nt: TGCGCCAGCAGCCAAGATAAGAGTAGGGGGTTGAACACTGAAGCTTTCTTT; CDR3aa: CASSQDKSRGLNTEAFF
v_gene: TRBV29-1; j_gene: TRBJ2-7; d_gene: -; abundance: -; CDR3nt: TGCAGCGTTGTGGTCGCCCTCTCCTACGAGCAGTACTTC; CDR3aa: CSVVVALSYEQYF
v_gene: TRBV9; j_gene: TRBJ2-3; d_gene: -; abundance: -; CDR3nt: TGTGCCAGCAGCGTAGGGGTCCAGGGGACCACAGATACGCAGTATTTT; CDR3aa: CASSVGVQGTTDTQYF
v_gene: TRBV11-2; j_gene: TRBJ1-1; d_gene: -; abundance: few; CDR3nt: TGTGCCAGCAGCTTCCGGAGCACTGAAGCTTTCTTT; CDR3aa: CASSFRSTEAFF
v_gene: TRBV7-9; j_gene: TRBJ2-3; d_gene: -; abundance: -; CDR3nt: TGTGCCGCAGGGCCCTGGGATACGCAGTATTTT; CDR3aa: CAAGPWDTQYF
v_gene: TRBV9; j_gene: TRBJ2-2; d_gene: -; abundance: few; CDR3nt: TGTGCCAGCAGCGTAGATAAGCCCGGGGAGCTGTTTTTT; CDR3aa: CASSVDKPGELFF
v_gene: TRBV5-6; j_gene: TRBJ2-1; d_gene: -; abundance: -; CDR3nt: TGTGCCAGCAGCTTGGTCACTAGGGGCAATGAGCAGTTCTTC; CDR3aa: CASSLVTRGNEQFF
v_gene: TRBV6-1; j_gene: TRBJ1-5; d_gene: -; abundance: once; CDR3nt: TGTGCCAGCAGATTCTTTCGGGCGGCCGATCCCCAGCATTTT; CDR3aa: CASRFFRAADPQHF
v_gene: TRBV29-1; j_gene: TRBJ2-7; d_gene: -; abundance: -; CDR3nt: TGCAGCGCCTCCGGGACCGACTCCTACGAGCAGTACTTC; CDR3aa: CSASGTDSYEQYF
v_gene: TRBV18; j_gene: TRBJ1-5; d_gene: -; abundance: -; CDR3nt: TGTGCCAGCTCACTCGGGCGGATGGTGGAGCCCCAGCATTTT; CDR3aa: CASSLGRMVEPQHF
v_gene: TRBV13; j_gene: TRBJ2-7; d_gene: -; abundance: -; CDR3nt: TGTGCCAGCAGCCACAGGGAAATGCAGGATTACGAGCAGTACTTC; CDR3aa: CASSHREMQDYEQYF
v_gene: TRBV28; j_gene: TRBJ1-5; d_gene: -; abundance: -; CDR3nt: TGTGCCAGCAGTTTAACGGTGGTGGATCAGCCCCAGCATTTT; CDR3aa: CASSLTVVDQPQHF
v_gene: TRBV30; j_gene: TRBJ2-7; d_gene: -; abundance: -; CDR3nt: TGTGCCTGGACAAAATTGGGACAAATTTCCTTC; CDR3aa: CAWTKLGQISF
v_gene: TRBV28; j_gene: TRBJ2-1; d_gene: -; abundance: once; CDR3nt: TGTGCCAGCAGTCTTCGGGGTAGTCCCTACAATGAGCAGTTCTTC; CDR3aa: CASSLRGSPYNEQFF
v_gene: TRBV19; j_gene: TRBJ1-1; d_gene: -; abundance: -; CDR3nt: TGTGCCAGTAGTATCAATCACCTAGCGAACACTGAAGCTTTCTTT; CDR3aa: CASSINHLANTEAFF
v_gene: TRBV2; j_gene: TRBJ1-1; d_gene: -; abundance: once; CDR3nt: TGTGCCAGCAGCGGCAGACTGAACACTGAAGCTTTCTTT; CDR3aa: CASSGRLNTEAFF
v_gene: TRBV11-2; j_gene: TRBJ2-2; d_gene: -; abundance: -; CDR3nt: TGTGCCAGCAGCTCCCACGGCATTGGGCCCCCACCCGGGGAGCTGTTTTTT; CDR3aa: CASSSHGIGPPPGELFF
v_gene: TRBV7-9; j_gene: TRBJ2-4; d_gene: -; abundance: -; CDR3nt: TGTGCCAGCAGTCCTCCCCAGGTGGCCAAAAACATTCAGTACTTC; CDR3aa: CASSPPQVAKNIQYF
v_gene: TRBV7-9; j_gene: TRBJ2-1; d_gene: TRBD2; abundance: once; CDR3nt: TGTGCCAGCAGCTTAGGCCCAGCGGGAGCCAATGAGCAGTTCTTC; CDR3aa: CASSLGPAGANEQFF
v_gene: TRBV7-2; j_gene: TRBJ2-7; d_gene: -; abundance: -; CDR3nt: TGTGCCAGCAGCTTACTGGCTCGGGAGAACTACGAGCAGTACTTC; CDR3aa: CASSLLARENYEQYF
v_gene: TRBV19; j_gene: TRBJ2-1; d_gene: TRBD1; abundance: -; CDR3nt: TGTGCCAGTAGTCCGTGGGACAGTAGGAATGAGCAGTTCTTC; CDR3aa: CASSPWDSRNEQFF
v_gene: TRBV5-8; j_gene: TRBJ2-7; d_gene: -; abundance: -; CDR3nt: TGTGCCAGCTGCTTCTCCCACGAGCAGTACTTC; CDR3aa: CASCFSHEQYF
v_gene: TRBV2; j_gene: TRBJ2-1; d_gene: -; abundance: -; CDR3nt: TGTGCCAGCAGTGAAGCGGTATCCTACAATGAGCAGTTCTTC; CDR3aa: CASSEAVSYNEQFF
v_gene: TRBV28; j_gene: TRBJ1-4; d_gene: -; abundance: -; CDR3nt: TGTGCCAGCAGTTTAGGTGAATTGCGGGGGGAAAAACTGTTTTTT; CDR3aa: CASSLGELRGEKLFF
v_gene: TRBV18; j_gene: TRBJ1-1; d_gene: -; abundance: -; CDR3nt: TGTGCCAGCTCCAGACGGCCTCCGAACACTGAAGCTTTCTTT; CDR3aa: CASSRRPPNTEAFF
v_gene: TRBV6-6; j_gene: TRBJ1-2; d_gene: TRBD1; abundance: -; CDR3nt: TGTGCCAGCAGTCTGACAGGGCCGGGCGACTATGGCTACACCTTC; CDR3aa: CASSLTGPGDYGYTF
v_gene: TRBV7-9; j_gene: TRBJ1-1; d_gene: TRBD1; abundance: -; CDR3nt: TGTGCCAGCAGTTTTAACAGGGGGAACACTGAAGCTTTCTTT; CDR3aa: CASSFNRGNTEAFF
v_gene: TRBV27; j_gene: TRBJ2-1; d_gene: TRBD2; abundance: once; CDR3nt: TGTGCCAGCAGTTTATTGGCGGGAGGGCCCAATGAGCAGTTCTTC; CDR3aa: CASSLLAGGPNEQFF
v_gene: TRBV4-3; j_gene: TRBJ1-4; d_gene: -; abundance: -; CDR3nt: TGCGCCAGCAGCCAAGGTTTTGGGTCAACTAATGAAAAACTGTTTTTT; CDR3aa: CASSQGFGSTNEKLFF
v_gene: TRBV29-1; j_gene: TRBJ1-2; d_gene: -; abundance: -; CDR3nt: TGCAGCGTTGAAGGGGCAGAGGGCTACACCTTC; CDR3aa: CSVEGAEGYTF
v_gene: TRBV7-2; j_gene: TRBJ2-3; d_gene: -; abundance: -; CDR3nt: TGTGCCGGGGAGACAGTGTCTGGCACAGATACGCAGTATTTT; CDR3aa: CAGETVSGTDTQYF
v_gene: TRBV27; j_gene: TRBJ1-1; d_gene: -; abundance: -; CDR3nt: TGTGCCAGCAGTGCGCCGGGGGGGGCCCACGGGGCTGAAGCTTTCTTT; CDR3aa: CASSAPGGAHGAEAFF
v_gene: TRBV5-6; j_gene: TRBJ2-2; d_gene: TRBD2; abundance: -; CDR3nt: TGTGCCAGCAGCTCGGGACTAGCGGGAGTAGACACCGGGGAGCTGTTTTTT; CDR3aa: CASSSGLAGVDTGELFF
v_gene: TRBV18; j_gene: TRBJ2-7; d_gene: TRBD2; abundance: -; CDR3nt: TGTGCCAGCTCACCACCGGGGCTAGCGGGAACAGTCTACGAGCAGTACTTC; CDR3aa: CASSPPGLAGTVYEQYF
v_gene: TRBV9; j_gene: TRBJ2-5; d_gene: -; abundance: once; CDR3nt: TGTGCCAGCAGCCCAAGGGATCCAGAGACCCAGTACTTC; CDR3aa: CASSPRDPETQYF
v_gene: TRBV6-6; j_gene: TRBJ1-5; d_gene: TRBD1; abundance: -; CDR3nt: TGTGCCAGGGGCCGGGACAGGGGGCTCGGACAGCCCCAGCATTTT; CDR3aa: CARGRDRGLGQPQHF
v_gene: TRBV5-1; j_gene: TRBJ1-2; d_gene: -; abundance: -; CDR3nt: TGCGCCAGCAGCCCTCCGGACGGGAACTATAACTATGGCTACACCTTC; CDR3aa: CASSPPDGNYNYGYTF
v_gene: TRBV2; j_gene: TRBJ2-7; d_gene: -; abundance: -; CDR3nt: TGTGCCAGCATTCAGCCAGGAAAATACGAGCAGTACTTC; CDR3aa: CASIQPGKYEQYF
v_gene: TRBV19; j_gene: TRBJ2-5; d_gene: -; abundance: -; CDR3nt: TGTGCCAGTAGCTTGGGAGAGCGGACCCAGTACTTC; CDR3aa: CASSLGERTQYF
v_gene: TRBV7-9; j_gene: TRBJ2-5; d_gene: -; abundance: -; CDR3nt: TGTGCCAGCAGCTACCCCTACAGGATCCAAGAGACCCAGTACTTC; CDR3aa: CASSYPYRIQETQYF
v_gene: TRBV27; j_gene: TRBJ2-7; d_gene: -; abundance: -; CDR3nt: TGTGCCAGCAGTTTAGGTGGGAGCACCTACGAGCAGTACTTC; CDR3aa: CASSLGGSTYEQYF
v_gene: TRBV7-2; j_gene: TRBJ2-1; d_gene: TRBD2; abundance: -; CDR3nt: TGTGCCAGCAGCTTCCCTGCGAAACTAGCGGGAGGGCCGGGGAATGAGCAGTTCTTC; CDR3aa: CASSFPAKLAGGPGNEQFF
v_gene: TRBV5-1; j_gene: TRBJ1-2; d_gene: TRBD1; abundance: -; CDR3nt: TGCGCCAGCAGCGCAGGACAGGGGGCCCTCGGATATGGCTACACCTTC; CDR3aa: CASSAGQGALGYGYTF
v_gene: TRBV9; j_gene: TRBJ1-3; d_gene: -; abundance: -; CDR3nt: TGTGCCAGCAGCGTAGGAGGGGACTCTGGAAACACCATATATTTT; CDR3aa: CASSVGGDSGNTIYF
v_gene: TRBV7-9; j_gene: TRBJ1-1; d_gene: TRBD1; abundance: -; CDR3nt: TGTGCCAGCAGCGTAGCGGGACAGCAAGGAGCTTTCTTT; CDR3aa: CASSVAGQQGAFF
v_gene: TRBV4-1; j_gene: TRBJ2-7; d_gene: TRBD1; abundance: -; CDR3nt: TGCGCCAGCAGCCAAGATCGGGGACAGGGGTCCTACGAGCAGTACTTC; CDR3aa: CASSQDRGQGSYEQYF
v_gene: TRBV28; j_gene: TRBJ2-7; d_gene: -; abundance: -; CDR3nt: TGTGCCAGCAGTTTAAAGAGATCCGAGCAGTACTTC; CDR3aa: CASSLKRSEQYF
v_gene: TRBV25-1; j_gene: TRBJ1-3; d_gene: -; abundance: -; CDR3nt: TGTGCCAGCAGTGAATATTCCAACACCATATATTTT; CDR3aa: CASSEYSNTIYF
v_gene: TRBV19; j_gene: TRBJ2-2; d_gene: -; abundance: -; CDR3nt: TGTGCCAGTAGACCTGGCAACACCGGGGAGCTGTTTTTT; CDR3aa: CASRPGNTGELFF
v_gene: TRBV4-1; j_gene: TRBJ2-1; d_gene: -; abundance: -; CDR3nt: TGCGCCAGCAGCCATTTCAGGAACCCCAATGAGCAGTTCTTC; CDR3aa: CASSHFRNPNEQFF
v_gene: TRBV7-2; j_gene: TRBJ2-7; d_gene: -; abundance: -; CDR3nt: TGTGCCAGCAGCTACGGGATTCCCTACGAGCAGTACTTC; CDR3aa: CASSYGIPYEQYF
v_gene: TRBV29-1; j_gene: TRBJ1-2; d_gene: -; abundance: -; CDR3nt: TGCAGCGGGGGTGGAGGCCCCAACTATGGCTACACCTTC; CDR3aa: CSGGGGPNYGYTF